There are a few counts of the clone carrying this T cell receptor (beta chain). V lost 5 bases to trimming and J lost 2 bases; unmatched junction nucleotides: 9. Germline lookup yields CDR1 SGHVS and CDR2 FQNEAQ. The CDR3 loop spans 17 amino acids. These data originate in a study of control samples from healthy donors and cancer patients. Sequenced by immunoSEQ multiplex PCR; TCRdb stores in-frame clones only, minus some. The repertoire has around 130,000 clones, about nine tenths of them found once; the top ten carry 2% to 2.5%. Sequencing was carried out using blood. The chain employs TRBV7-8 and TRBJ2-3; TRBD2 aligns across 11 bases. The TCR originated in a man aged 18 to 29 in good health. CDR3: CASSARTSGLITDTQYF. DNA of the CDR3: TGTGCCAGCAGCGCGAGGACTAGCGGGCTGATCACAGATACGCAGTATTTT.